The clone carrying this T cell receptor (beta chain) occurred once. The antigen is not known. Assay used: immunoSEQ multiplex PCR; TCRdb lists only in-frame clones, some missing. The profile shows around 180,000 clones, more than 75% of them singletons. This record comes from a study of cytomegalovirus exposure and HLA in healthy donors. Overall study findings and caveats: Cytomegalovirus status was reportedly diagnosed by the classifier with high specificity and sensitivity. First-cohort TCR clusters tended to co-occur in the approximately 120 validation repertoires, a later analysis found. Rare sequences made up most TCRs, while some public TCRs were found in many donors. The study recorded 164 TCR beta chains that were cytomegalovirus-associated.

Germline V gene lookup returns CDR1 MNHEY and CDR2 SMNVEV (reference sequence). Trimming stripped 3 bases from V and 3 bases from J, with 9 bases between. The length of the CDR3 is 14 residues. The source of this sequence is a man younger than 35 in good health and CMV-seropositive. Sequencing was performed on PBMCs. The chain employs TRBV27 and TRBJ1-5; D is ambiguous. The CDR3 region has the DNA TGTGCCAGCAGTTTCAATGGCTTCAATCAGCCCCAGCATTTT. Encoded protein: CASSFNGFNQPQHF.